There are a few counts of the clone carrying this T cell receptor (beta chain). Authors' analysis steps: Researchers report that nucleated cell counts were estimated from reference gene primer amplification. Here immunoSEQ multiplex PCR was the method, and the copy in TCRdb shows in-frame clones only, minus some. V, J and clone size derive from that table, while D and trimming were established from the DNA sequence. The sample records 250,000 or so clones, around 80% being singletons. V lost 0 bases to trimming and J lost 0 bases; unmatched junction nucleotides: 2. CDR3 length: 16 amino acids. Germline V gene sequence: CDR1 LGHNA, CDR2 YSLEER. The data are from a study of blood T cell repertoires in COVID-19. Study-level information: COVID-19 samples from acute and convalescent phases originated in the United States, Italy and Spain. Sources were T cells, B-cell-depleted T cells, or PBMCs; the material itself was cDNA or gDNA.

The chain joins TRBV4-3 to TRBJ1-3; 7 bases are a match to TRBD1. The sample taken for sequencing was peripheral blood. This receptor was identified in a woman under 30 with acute or convalescent COVID-19. CDR3 residues: CASSQDGDSSGNTIYF. In DNA form, the CDR3 reads TGCGCCAGCAGCCAAGACGGGGACAGCTCTGGAAACACCATATATTTT.